This T cell receptor beta chain was obtained from a study of T cell responses to AZD1222 COVID-19 vaccine. Overall study findings and caveats: Spike-specific TCR repertoires showed rising breadth and depth after two AZD1222 doses. Donors were largely white British and mainly female; clonal diversity was possibly underestimated. Nearly half of the spike-specific TCRs reportedly recognize variant regions that carry no mutations.

Some clones are missing from TCRdb's copy, which holds only in-frame ones; the method was immunoSEQ multiplex PCR. The sample lists some 200,000 clones; approximately 94% were seen once. As concerns this clone: Its antigen is unidentified.

CDR3 length: 13 residues. Germline loops: CDR1 SQVTM, CDR2 ANQGSEA. V gave up 7 bases and J gave up 3 bases, with 12 bases separating them. This receptor was taken from an adult who received the AZD1222 COVID-19 vaccine. Sequences were derived from peripheral blood, sampled 28 days after the second AZD1222 dose. The genes are TRBV29-1 and TRBJ2-2; D remains ambiguous. The CDR3 loop reads CSGIKTHTGELFF. The CDR3 region has the DNA TGCAGCGGAATCAAGACACACACCGGGGAGCTGTTTTTT.